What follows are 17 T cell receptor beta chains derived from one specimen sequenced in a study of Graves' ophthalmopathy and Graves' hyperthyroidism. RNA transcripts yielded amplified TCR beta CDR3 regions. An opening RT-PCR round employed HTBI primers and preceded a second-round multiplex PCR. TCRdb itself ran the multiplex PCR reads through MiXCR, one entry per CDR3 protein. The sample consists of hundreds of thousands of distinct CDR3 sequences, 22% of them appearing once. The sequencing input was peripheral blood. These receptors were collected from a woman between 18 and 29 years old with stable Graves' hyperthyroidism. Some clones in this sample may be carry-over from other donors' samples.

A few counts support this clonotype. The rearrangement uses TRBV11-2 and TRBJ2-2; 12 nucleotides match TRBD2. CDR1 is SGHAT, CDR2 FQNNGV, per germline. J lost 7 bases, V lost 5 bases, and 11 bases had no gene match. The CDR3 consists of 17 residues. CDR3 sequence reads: CASSPLLAGGPFGELFF. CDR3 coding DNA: TGTGCCAGCAGCCCGCTCCTAGCGGGGGGGCCCTTCGGGGAGCTGTTTTTT.

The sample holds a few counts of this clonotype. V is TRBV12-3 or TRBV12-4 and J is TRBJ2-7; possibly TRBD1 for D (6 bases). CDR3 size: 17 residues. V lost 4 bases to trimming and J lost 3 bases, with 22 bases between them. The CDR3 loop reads CASSSHLTFTGNYEQYF. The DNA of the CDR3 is TGTGCCAGCAGTTCCCACCTCACGTTTACAGGGAACTACGAGCAGTACTTC.

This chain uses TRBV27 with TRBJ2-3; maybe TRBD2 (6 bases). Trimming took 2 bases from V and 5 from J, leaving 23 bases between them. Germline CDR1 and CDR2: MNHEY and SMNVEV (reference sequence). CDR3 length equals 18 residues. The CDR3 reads CASSLILSGTTGGDTQYF. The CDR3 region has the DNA TGTGCCAGCAGTTTAATTCTCTCGGGCACTACCGGGGGAGATACGCAGTATTTT.

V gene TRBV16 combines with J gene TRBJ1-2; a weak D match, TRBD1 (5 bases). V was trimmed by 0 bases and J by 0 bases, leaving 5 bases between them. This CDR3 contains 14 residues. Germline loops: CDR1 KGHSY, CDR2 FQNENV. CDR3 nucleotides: TGTGCCAGCAGCCAATCGACAGCTAACTATGGCTACACCTTC. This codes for CASSQSTANYGYTF.

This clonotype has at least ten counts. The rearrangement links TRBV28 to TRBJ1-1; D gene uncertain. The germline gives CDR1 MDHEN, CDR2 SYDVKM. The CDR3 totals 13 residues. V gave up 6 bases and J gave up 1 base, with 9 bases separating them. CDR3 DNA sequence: TGTGCCAGCAGACCGACACCGAACACTGAAGCTTTCTTT. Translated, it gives CASRPTPNTEAFF.

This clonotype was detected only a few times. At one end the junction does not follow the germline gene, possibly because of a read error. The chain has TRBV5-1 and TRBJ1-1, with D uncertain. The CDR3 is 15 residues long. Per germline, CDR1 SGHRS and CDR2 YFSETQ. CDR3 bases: TGCGCCAGCAGCTTGATAGGAGGAGGTGACACTGAATCTTTCTTT. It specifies CASSLIGGGDTESFF.

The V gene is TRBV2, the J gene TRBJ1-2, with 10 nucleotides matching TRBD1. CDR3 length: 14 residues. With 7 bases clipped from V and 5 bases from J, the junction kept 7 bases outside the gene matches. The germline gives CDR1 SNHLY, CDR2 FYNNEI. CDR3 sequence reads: CASNADRGRYGYTF. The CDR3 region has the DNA TGTGCCAGCAATGCGGACAGGGGGAGGTATGGCTACACCTTC.

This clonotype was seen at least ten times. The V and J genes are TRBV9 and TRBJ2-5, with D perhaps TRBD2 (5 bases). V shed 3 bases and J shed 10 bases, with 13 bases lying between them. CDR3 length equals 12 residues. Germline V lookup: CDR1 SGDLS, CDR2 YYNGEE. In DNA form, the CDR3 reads TGTGCCAGCAGCGACGATGGGAGCCGCCAGTACTTC. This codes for CASSDDGSRQYF.

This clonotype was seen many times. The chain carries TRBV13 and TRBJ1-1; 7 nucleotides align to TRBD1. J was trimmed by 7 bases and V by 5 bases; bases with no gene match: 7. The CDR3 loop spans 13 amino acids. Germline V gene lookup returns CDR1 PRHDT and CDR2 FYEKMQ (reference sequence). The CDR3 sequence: CASSQPRGNEAFF. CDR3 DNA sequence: TGTGCCAGCAGCCAGCCCAGGGGGAATGAAGCTTTCTTT. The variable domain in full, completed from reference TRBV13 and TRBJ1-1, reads AAGVIQSPRHLIKEKRETATLKCYPIPRHDTVYWYQQGPGQDPQFLISFYEKMQSDKGSIPDRFSAQQFSDYHSELNMSSLELGDSALYFCASSQPRGNEAFFGQGTRLTVV.

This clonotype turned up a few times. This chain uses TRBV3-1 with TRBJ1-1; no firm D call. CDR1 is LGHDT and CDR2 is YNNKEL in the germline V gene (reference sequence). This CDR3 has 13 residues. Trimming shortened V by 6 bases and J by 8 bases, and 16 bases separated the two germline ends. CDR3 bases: TGTGCCAGCAGTCCTCCGGGAGCCGTCGAAGCTTTCTTT. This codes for CASSPPGAVEAFF.

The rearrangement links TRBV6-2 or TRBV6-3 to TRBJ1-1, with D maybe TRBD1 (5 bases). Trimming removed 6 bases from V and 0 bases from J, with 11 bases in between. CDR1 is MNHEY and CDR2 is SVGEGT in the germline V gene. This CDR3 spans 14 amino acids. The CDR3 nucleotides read TGTGCCAGCAGGGGAACGACAGTGAACACTGAAGCTTTCTTT. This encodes CASRGTTVNTEAFF.

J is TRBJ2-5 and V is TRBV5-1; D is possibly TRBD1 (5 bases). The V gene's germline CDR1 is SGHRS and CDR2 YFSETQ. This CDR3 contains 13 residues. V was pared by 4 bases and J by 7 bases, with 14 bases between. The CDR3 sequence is CASSPQDLGTQYF. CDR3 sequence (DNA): TGCGCCAGCAGCCCACAGGACCTTGGGACCCAGTACTTC.

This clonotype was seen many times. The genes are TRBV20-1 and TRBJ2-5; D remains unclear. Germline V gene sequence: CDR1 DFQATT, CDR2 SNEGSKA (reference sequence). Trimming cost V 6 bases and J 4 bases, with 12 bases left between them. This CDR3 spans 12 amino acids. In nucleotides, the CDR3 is TGCAGTGCCGCCGGACCGCGAGAGACCCAGTACTTC. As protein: CSAAGPRETQYF.

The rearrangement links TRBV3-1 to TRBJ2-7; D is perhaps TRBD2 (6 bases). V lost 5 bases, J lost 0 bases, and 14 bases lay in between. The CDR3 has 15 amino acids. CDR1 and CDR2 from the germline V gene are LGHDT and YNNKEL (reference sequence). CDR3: CASSYPGGNSYEQYF. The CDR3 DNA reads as TGTGCCAGCAGCTACCCCGGGGGAAACTCCTACGAGCAGTACTTC.

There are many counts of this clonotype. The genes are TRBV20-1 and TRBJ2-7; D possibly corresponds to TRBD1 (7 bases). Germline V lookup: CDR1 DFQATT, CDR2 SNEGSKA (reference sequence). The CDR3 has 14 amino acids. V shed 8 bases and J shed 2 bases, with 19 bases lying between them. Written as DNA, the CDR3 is TGCAGTTCCATCAGGGGGGAGCCACCCTACGAGCAGTACTTC. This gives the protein CSSIRGEPPYEQYF.

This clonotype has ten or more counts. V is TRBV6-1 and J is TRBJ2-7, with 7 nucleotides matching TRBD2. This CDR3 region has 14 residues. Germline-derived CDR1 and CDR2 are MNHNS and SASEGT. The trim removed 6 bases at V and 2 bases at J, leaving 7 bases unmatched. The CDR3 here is CASSGGSGPYEQYF. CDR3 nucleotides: TGTGCCAGCAGCGGGGGGTCAGGCCCCTACGAGCAGTACTTC.

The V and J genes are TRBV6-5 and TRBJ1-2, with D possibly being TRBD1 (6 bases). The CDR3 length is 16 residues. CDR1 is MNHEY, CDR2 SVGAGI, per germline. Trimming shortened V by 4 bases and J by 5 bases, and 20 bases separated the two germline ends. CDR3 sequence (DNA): TGTGCCAGCAGTTTTAGGGGGGGCACCGGGCCATATGGCTACACCTTC. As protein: CASSFRGGTGPYGYTF.